This is a list of T cell receptor beta chains from one sample in a study of T cells in localized non-small cell lung cancer. The method was immunoSEQ multiplex PCR; TCRdb's version includes in-frame clones alone and lacks a portion of them. The table lists about 52,000 clones, around nine tenths of them singletons. Sample: PBMCs, taken before any cancer treatment. The receptor set was obtained from a female donor with stage II lung adenocarcinoma. Both conserved end residues are part of each CDR3. The D gene is left open where the match is weak. The size entry is marked missing in some rows and otherwise reads once, few, many or a size class.

TGTGCCAGTAGTATAGTAGAGAACACTGAAGCTTTCTTT,CASSIVENTEAFF,TRBV19,-,-,TRBJ1-1
TGTGCCAGTAGTACCGGGCTATTCTATGGCTACACCTTC,CASSTGLFYGYTF,TRBV19,-,-,TRBJ1-2
TGTGCCAGCAGTAGGACAGGGACAGCCTACGAGCAGTACTTC,CASSRTGTAYEQYF,TRBV27,TRBD1,-,TRBJ2-7
TGTGCCAGCAGTGAAACCAGGGGGCCGGGTGCTTTCTTT,CASSETRGPGAFF,TRBV25-1,TRBD1,-,TRBJ1-1
TGCAGTGCTGCGGGGGTGACTGAAGCTTTCTTT,CSAAGVTEAFF,TRBV20-1,-,-,TRBJ1-1
TGTGCCAGCAGCTTAAACCACTACACTGAAGCTTTCTTT,CASSLNHYTEAFF,TRBV7-2,-,-,TRBJ1-1
TGCGCCAGCAGCTTCTACCAGCACACCGGGGAGCTGTTTTTT,CASSFYQHTGELFF,TRBV5-1,-,-,TRBJ2-2
TGTGCCAGCAGTGAATATAGTACGGGTAACACTGAAGCTTTCTTT,CASSEYSTGNTEAFF,TRBV25-1,-,-,TRBJ1-1
TGTGCCAGCAGGGCCGGGACAGGGAACTCTGGGGCCAACGTCCTGACTTTC,CASRAGTGNSGANVLTF,TRBV2,TRBD1,-,TRBJ2-6
TGTGCCAGCAGCCGATCGGGTGCGGAGACCCAGTACTTC,CASSRSGAETQYF,TRBV7-9,-,-,TRBJ2-5
TGTGCCAGCAGCCCGGCAGGGGCCTATGGCTACACCTTC,CASSPAGAYGYTF,TRBV14,-,-,TRBJ1-2
TGTGCCAGCTCACCACTCAGTTTATCCATGATCACTGAAGCTTTCTTT,CASSPLSLSMITEAFF,TRBV18,-,-,TRBJ1-1
TGTGCCAGCAGTGACCAAGGGGGAGGAACAGATACGCAGTATTTT,CASSDQGGGTDTQYF,TRBV6-4,-,-,TRBJ2-3
TGTGCCAGCAGCTTAGCGAGAAGGGGGGCTTCTGAAGCTTTCTTT,CASSLARRGASEAFF,TRBV7-8,-,few,TRBJ1-1
TGTGCCAGTAGTTCGGGACCGAGGGATGGCTACACCTTC,CASSSGPRDGYTF,TRBV19,-,-,TRBJ1-2
TGTGCCAGCAGCATCCGGGACAGTTTTAACTATGGCTACACCTTC,CASSIRDSFNYGYTF,TRBV7-9,TRBD1,-,TRBJ1-2
TGTGCCAGTAGTATCACAGGTGATAATCAGCCCCAGCATTTT,CASSITGDNQPQHF,TRBV19,-,-,TRBJ1-5
TGTGCCAGCAGCTTTCTACAGGCTCTCTCCTACGAGCAGTACTTC,CASSFLQALSYEQYF,TRBV5-6,-,-,TRBJ2-7
TGCGCCAGCAGCTTGGATCAGGGATTGGATGGCTACACCTTC,CASSLDQGLDGYTF,TRBV5-1,-,-,TRBJ1-2
TGTGCCAGCAGCCCGGCGGGGAGGAGGGAGGAGGAGCAGTACTTC,CASSPAGRREEEQYF,TRBV5-4,-,-,TRBJ2-7
TGTGCCATCAGTGAGTCGTATAGCTCCTATAATTCACCCCTCCACTTT,CAISESYSSYNSPLHF,TRBV10-3,-,-,TRBJ1-6
TGTGCCATCAGTGAGTCGATGGGGGGGCGGATCACAGATACGCAGTATTTT,CAISESMGGRITDTQYF,TRBV10-3,-,-,TRBJ2-3
TGTGCCAGCAGTCACTGGCAGGGGAACACCGGGGAGCTGTTTTTT,CASSHWQGNTGELFF,TRBV6-5,-,-,TRBJ2-2
TGCGCCAGCAGCTTGGAGGGACTACCCCTCCACTTT,CASSLEGLPLHF,TRBV5-1,-,-,TRBJ1-6
TGTGCCAGTAGTTGGGGCCCGAACACTGAAGCTTTCTTT,CASSWGPNTEAFF,TRBV19,-,-,TRBJ1-1
TGTGCCAGCAGCTTCCGGGAATATGGCTACACCTTC,CASSFREYGYTF,TRBV7-2,-,once,TRBJ1-2
TGTGCCAGCAGTGTCAAGGGGGCGAAAAAGAATGGCTACACCTTC,CASSVKGAKKNGYTF,TRBV2,TRBD1,-,TRBJ1-2
TGTGCCAGCAGCCCTCGAATCGGACAGCTATATGGCTACACCTTC,CASSPRIGQLYGYTF,TRBV28,-,few,TRBJ1-2
TGTGCCAGCAGTGACGGGACATATGGAAACACCATATATTTT,CASSDGTYGNTIYF,TRBV6-1,-,-,TRBJ1-3
TGTGCCAGCAGTTTGTCCGCGGTCACTGAAGCTTTCTTT,CASSLSAVTEAFF,TRBV27,-,-,TRBJ1-1
TGTGCCAGCAGGGCGTACGGACAGGCTGGCGAGCAGTACTTC,CASRAYGQAGEQYF,TRBV11-1,TRBD1,-,TRBJ2-7
TGCGCCAGCAGCCGAGGGACAGGGGGCGAAAAACTGTTTTTT,CASSRGTGGEKLFF,TRBV4-1,TRBD1,-,TRBJ1-4
TGTGCCAGTAGTAGCGCCGGGACAGCGGAGACCCAGTACTTC,CASSSAGTAETQYF,TRBV19,TRBD1,-,TRBJ2-5
TGTGCCAGCAGCTTGGACTGGGACAGGGGGAACATTCAGTACTTC,CASSLDWDRGNIQYF,TRBV5-5,TRBD1,-,TRBJ2-4
TGCGCCAGCAGCTTTCCCCCCGGGACAGGGGGCCTTACTGAAGCTTTCTTT,CASSFPPGTGGLTEAFF,TRBV5-1,TRBD1,-,TRBJ1-1
TGTGCATACTGGAACACAGATACGCAGTATTTT,CAYWNTDTQYF,TRBV30,-,-,TRBJ2-3
TGTGCCAGCAGCCGAGGAGAGGGGAATGAGCAGTTCTTC,CASSRGEGNEQFF,TRBV4-2,-,-,TRBJ2-1
TGTGCCAGCAGCCCGCCCGATGGGGACCTCTACGAGCAGTACTTC,CASSPPDGDLYEQYF,TRBV7-9,-,-,TRBJ2-7
TGCGCCAGCAGCACCTGGACGGGGAACACCATATATTTT,CASSTWTGNTIYF,TRBV5-1,-,-,TRBJ1-3
TGTGCCAGCAGCTTACTTAGCTCTGGAAACACCATATATTTT,CASSLLSSGNTIYF,TRBV7-8,-,-,TRBJ1-3
TGTGCCAGTAGCGCCGGGACTTCAAGAGAGACTGGCGGGTACTACGAGCAGTACTTC,CASSAGTSRETGGYYEQYF,TRBV19,-,-,TRBJ2-7
TGCGCCAGCAGCCCACTCGGGACGGGGAACACCGGGGAGCTGTTTTTT,CASSPLGTGNTGELFF,TRBV5-1,-,-,TRBJ2-2
TGTGCCAGCAGCTTTGACGGGAACCCAGGTAGCTATGGCTACACCTTC,CASSFDGNPGSYGYTF,TRBV5-6,-,few,TRBJ1-2
TGTGCCAGCAGACAGACTGGCACAGATACGCAGTATTTT,CASRQTGTDTQYF,TRBV6-5,-,-,TRBJ2-3
TGTGCCAGCAGTGATCCCGTGTCTTATGGCTACACCTTC,CASSDPVSYGYTF,TRBV2,-,medium-sized,TRBJ1-2